The 13 T cell receptor beta chains given below trace back to one sample, sequenced in a study of blood T cells in healthy people across ages. With a J-beta primer mix and a sample-barcoded 5' primer, a second PCR ran about 6 to 11 cycles. TCRdb independently ran MiXCR on the 5' RACE reads; one entry per CDR3 protein. The profile shows approximately 1,000,000 distinct CDR3 sequences, 35% to 40% of them singletons. The sequenced sample was blood. The source is a young man in good health.

Regarding this clonotype: This could be a read error, since a much larger clone is one nucleotide away. This chain joins TRBV29-1 and TRBJ2-1, with 7 bases matching TRBD1. Trimming took 7 bases from V and 13 from J; bases not matched to a gene: 13. CDR1 and CDR2 (germline): SQVTM, ANQGSEA. CDR3 length equals 12 residues. The CDR3 is CSGRTGGETQFF. The CDR3 DNA follows: TGCAGCGGCAGGACAGGCGGAGAGACCCAGTTCTTC.

This clonotype occurred many times. This chain connects TRBV29-1 to TRBJ2-7; D possibly matches TRBD1 or TRBD2 (6 bases each). The V gene lost 2 bases and the J gene lost 7 bases, with 12 bases spanning the gap. The CDR3 consists of 12 residues. The germline CDR1 and CDR2 sequences are SQVTM and ANQGSEA. The CDR3 sequence: CSVERRDNEQYF. The CDR3 DNA reads as TGCAGCGTTGAAAGGAGGGACAATGAGCAGTACTTC.

V gene TRBV6-2 or TRBV6-3 combines with J gene TRBJ2-4; D gene uncertain. Per the germline V gene, CDR1 is MNHEY and CDR2 is SVGEGT. The V end was cut by 5 bases, the J end by 13 bases, with 27 bases between. This CDR3 comprises 16 residues. The CDR3, as DNA: TGTGCCAGCAGTCCTCTGGGCCACACTAACTACAATGAGCAGTACTTC. This translates into CASSPLGHTNYNEQYF.

This clonotype occurred a few times. One end of the junction does not line up with germline, which may come from a read error. The chain links TRBV28 to TRBJ2-5; 8 nucleotides agree with TRBD1. The CDR3 is 12 residues long. Germline V gene lookup returns CDR1 MDHEN and CDR2 SYDVKM. The CDR3 protein is CTSSLDRAEQYF. DNA for the CDR3: TGTACCAGCAGTTTGGACAGGGCAGAGCAGTACTTC.

The rearrangement joins TRBV3-1 to TRBJ2-3; 9 bases are a match to TRBD1. Per germline, CDR1 LGHDT and CDR2 YNNKEL (reference sequence). CDR3 length: 15 amino acids. V was pared by 4 bases and J by 5 bases, with 7 bases of the junction left unmatched. CDR3 sequence reads: CASSRQQGAGDTQYF. The CDR3 DNA reads TGTGCCAGCAGCCGACAACAGGGGGCTGGAGATACGCAGTATTTT.

J is TRBJ1-1 and V is TRBV13; the D gene is possibly TRBD1 (5 bases). CDR3 length: 17 amino acids. V was trimmed by 5 bases and J by 0 bases, leaving 19 bases between them. Germline-derived CDR1 and CDR2 are PRHDT and FYEKMQ (reference sequence). CDR3 nucleotide sequence: TGTGCCAGCAGCACATTAGGGGAGGGATACATGAACACTGAAGCTTTCTTT. It translates to CASSTLGEGYMNTEAFF.

The CDR3 nucleotides are TGTGCCAGCAGCGACGGGACAGGGGGTCCCTACGAGCAGTACTTC. Protein product: CASSDGTGGPYEQYF. The chain recombines TRBV9 with TRBJ2-7, with TRBD1 identical over 11 bases. The CDR3 is made up of 15 amino acids. CDR1 and CDR2 from the germline V gene are SGDLS and YYNGEE. V shed 3 bases, J shed 2 bases, and the junction held 4 bases outside the gene matches.

The V gene is TRBV6-6, the J gene TRBJ1-4, with a weak D call TRBD1 (5 bases). V shed 7 bases and J shed 7 bases, with 16 bases lying between them. Germline V gene lookup returns CDR1 MNHNY and CDR2 SVGAGI (reference sequence). This CDR3 is built from 14 residues. The CDR3 DNA is TGTGCCAGCACCGGGACTACCCGCGGTGAAAAACTGTTTTTT. Translating gives CASTGTTRGEKLFF.

J is TRBJ1-2 and V is TRBV12-3 or TRBV12-4; D is perhaps TRBD1 (5 bases). The V gene lost 4 bases and the J gene lost 4 bases, with 16 bases spanning the gap. This CDR3 has 15 residues. The CDR3 coding sequence is TGTGCCAGCAGTTCCCGGGCCCGGGGGATCTATGGCTACACCTTC. Protein: CASSSRARGIYGYTF.

This clonotype was seen only a few times. The J gene is TRBJ1-1, the V gene TRBV18; no definite D call. Germline loops: CDR1 KGHSH, CDR2 LQKENI. The CDR3 is 14 residues long. V was clipped by 1 base and J by 5 bases, with 11 bases between them. CDR3 protein: CASSPQGLRTEAFF. CDR3 bases: TGTGCCAGCTCACCACAGGGTTTGCGAACTGAAGCTTTCTTT.

The rearrangement joins TRBV5-1 to TRBJ1-2; TRBD1 aligns across 7 bases. The CDR3 covers 14 residues. From germline, CDR1 is SGHRS and CDR2 YFSETQ. Trimming cost V 4 bases and J 13 bases; bases outside gene matches: 16. CDR3 DNA: TGCGCCAGCAGCCTTTCCGGACAGGTCGCAGCTCTCACCTTC. Its protein product is CASSLSGQVAALTF.

The chain combines TRBV7-2 with TRBJ2-1; D could derive from TRBD1 or TRBD2 (5 bases each). The CDR3 has 17 residues. Trimming pared 6 bases from V and 0 bases from J, leaving 18 bases between. CDR1 and CDR2 (germline): SGHTA, FQGNSA. The CDR3 protein is CASRRFTGPSSYNEQFF. The CDR3 coding sequence is TGTGCCAGCAGACGATTCACGGGGCCCAGCTCCTACAATGAGCAGTTCTTC.

This clonotype was counted between two and nine times. J is TRBJ2-7 and V is TRBV7-6; D may correspond to TRBD1 or TRBD2 (6 bases each). This CDR3 has 14 residues. V lost 2 bases and J 5 bases, leaving 13 bases between the germline ends. Germline values: CDR1 SGHVS, CDR2 FNYEAQ. CDR3 in amino acids: CASSLYQGGNEQYF. CDR3 DNA sequence: TGTGCCAGCAGCTTATATCAAGGGGGGAACGAGCAGTACTTC.